The entry that follows covers one T cell receptor (beta chain) sequence. The data derive from a study of PD-1 blockade in classical Hodgkin lymphoma. Each of the patients experienced relapse following autologous stem cell transplantation, and their brentuximab vedotin exposure differed. Profiled with immunoSEQ multiplex PCR; TCRdb holds only in-frame clones, not every one. This table has around 20,000 clones, 73% appearing once. This CDR3 region has 13 residues. The germline V gene has CDR1 SGHRS and CDR2 YFSETQ. With 0 bases removed from V and 3 bases from J, the gap between germline ends came to 7 bases.

The sequence was collected from a human donor with classical Hodgkin lymphoma. The chain links TRBV5-1 to TRBJ2-7; D gene ambiguous. Sample: peripheral blood mononuclear cells (PBMCs), taken before the second cycle of nivolumab. The chain's CDR3 is CASSLAGFYEQYF. DNA for the CDR3: TGCGCCAGCAGCTTGGCAGGTTTCTACGAGCAGTACTTC. The full variable domain, with the rest looked up from reference TRBV5-1 and TRBJ2-7, is KAGVTQTPRYLIKTRGQQVTLSCSPISGHRSVSWYQQTPGQGLQFLFEYFSETQRNKGNFPGRFSGRQFSNSRSEMNVSTLELGDSALYLCASSLAGFYEQYFGPGTRLTVT.